A single sample gave rise to the 10 T cell receptor beta chains below, sequenced in a study of T cell responses to AZD1222 COVID-19 vaccine. Assay used: immunoSEQ multiplex PCR; TCRdb lists only in-frame clones, some missing. The sample has more than 90,000 clones, about 90% seen once. The source was peripheral blood, collected on day 0 of AZD1222 vaccination. The receptors were sampled from an adult in good health.

The V call is TRBV9, the J call TRBJ2-7, with no clear D. Germline V gives CDR1 SGDLS, CDR2 YYNGEE. This CDR3 is built from 13 residues. The V end was cut by 3 bases, the J end by 3 bases, with 10 bases between. This chain's CDR3 is CASSAGPNYEQYF. The CDR3 DNA sequence: TGTGCCAGCAGCGCCGGGCCCAACTACGAGCAGTACTTC. Full variable domain (rest looked up from reference TRBV9 and TRBJ2-7): DSGVTQTPKHLITATGQRVTLRCSPRSGDLSVYWYQQSLDQGLQFLIQYYNGEERAKGNILERFSAQQFPDLHSELNLSSLELGDSALYFCASSAGPNYEQYFGPGTRLTVT.

DNA for the CDR3: TGCAGTGCTAGTACCTTTAATGAGCAGTTCTTC. This codes for CSASTFNEQFF. J is TRBJ2-1 and V is TRBV20-1; D uncertain. Germline-derived CDR1 and CDR2 are DFQATT and SNEGSKA (reference sequence). This CDR3 spans 11 amino acids. Trimming cost V 3 bases and J 7 bases, with 7 bases left between them.

CDR3 nucleotides: TGCGCCAGCAGCGGGGGGAAACTCACCGGGGAGCTGTTTTTT. Translation gives CASSGGKLTGELFF. The gene calls are TRBV5-1 and TRBJ2-2; TRBD2 is a possible D gene (6 bases). V was clipped by 4 bases and J by 4 bases, with 11 bases between them. This CDR3 has 14 residues. Germline CDR1 reads SGHRS; CDR2 reads YFSETQ.

The chain uses TRBV5-4 and TRBJ2-2; the match to TRBD1 covers 10 bases. CDR1 SGHNT and CDR2 YYREEE come from the germline V gene (reference sequence). With V trimmed by 4 bases and J by 4 bases, 10 bases remained unmatched. This CDR3 has 17 residues. CDR3 nucleotides: TGTGCCAGCAGCCCCGGTTCCGGGACAGGGGCCACCGGGGAGCTGTTTTTT. It translates to CASSPGSGTGATGELFF.

The chain has TRBV9 and TRBJ2-5; TRBD2 agrees at 12 bases. The CDR3 covers 16 residues. J gave up 4 bases and V 3 bases, and 7 bases lay outside the gene matches. CDR1 and CDR2 from the germline V gene are SGDLS and YYNGEE. The CDR3 region is CASSAGLAGRVETQYF. The CDR3 DNA is TGTGCCAGCAGCGCCGGACTAGCGGGACGTGTAGAGACCCAGTACTTC.

The genes are TRBV28 and TRBJ1-5; 10 bases align to TRBD1. V lost 1 base, J lost 6 bases, and 3 bases stayed unmatched. The CDR3 consists of 15 residues. CDR1 is MDHEN, CDR2 SYDVKM, per germline. The DNA of the CDR3 is TGTGCCAGCAGTTTATCCGGGACAGGGGTTCAGCCCCAGCATTTT. Protein sequence: CASSLSGTGVQPQHF.

This chain connects TRBV19 to TRBJ1-1; 10 bases fit TRBD1. The V gene end was trimmed by 4 bases and the J gene end by 5 bases; junction bases not matched to a gene: 7. The CDR3 is 15 residues long. Germline V gives CDR1 LNHDA, CDR2 SQIVND (reference sequence). CDR3 bases: TGTGCCAGTAGTACCAGACAGGGGGCGAAGACTGAAGCTTTCTTT. Its translation: CASSTRQGAKTEAFF.

The chain employs TRBV4-1 and TRBJ1-1, with D perhaps TRBD1 (6 bases). Deletions cut 5 bases from V and 5 bases from J, with 12 bases between. The CDR3 totals 13 residues. Germline lookup yields CDR1 MGHRA and CDR2 YSYEKL. The CDR3 bases are TGCGCCAGCAGCATTGACAGGATAACTGAAGCTTTCTTT. Translation gives CASSIDRITEAFF.

The rearrangement uses TRBV6-6 and TRBJ2-7; TRBD2 aligns across 8 bases. This CDR3 is built from 14 residues. Germline trimming cut 5 bases from V and 5 bases from J; bases unmatched to any gene: 8. Germline V gene lookup returns CDR1 MNHNY and CDR2 SVGAGI (reference sequence). The CDR3 loop reads CASSPGTRKNEQYF. In DNA form, the CDR3 reads TGTGCCAGCAGTCCAGGGACTAGGAAAAACGAGCAGTACTTC.

CDR3 loop: CASSLDGTAAFF. The CDR3 nucleotides are TGCGCCAGCAGCTTGGACGGGACAGCAGCTTTCTTT. The chain is built from TRBV5-1 and TRBJ1-1; 7 positions agree with TRBD1. Trimming cost V 0 bases and J 10 bases; bases outside gene matches: 3. Germline-derived CDR1 and CDR2 are SGHRS and YFSETQ. The CDR3 sequence is 12 residues long.